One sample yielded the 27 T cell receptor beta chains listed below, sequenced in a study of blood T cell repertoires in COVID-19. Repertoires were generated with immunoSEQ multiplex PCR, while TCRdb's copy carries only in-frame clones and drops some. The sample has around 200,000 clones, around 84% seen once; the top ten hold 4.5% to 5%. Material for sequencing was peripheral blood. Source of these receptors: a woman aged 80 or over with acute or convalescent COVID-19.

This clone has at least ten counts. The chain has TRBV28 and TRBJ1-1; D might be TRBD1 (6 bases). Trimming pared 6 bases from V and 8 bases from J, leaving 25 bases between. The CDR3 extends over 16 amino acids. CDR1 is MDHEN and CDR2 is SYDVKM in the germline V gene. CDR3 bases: TGTGCCAGCAGCCCTAGCTTGGGGGCGACGTTCGTCGAAGCTTTCTTT. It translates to CASSPSLGATFVEAFF.

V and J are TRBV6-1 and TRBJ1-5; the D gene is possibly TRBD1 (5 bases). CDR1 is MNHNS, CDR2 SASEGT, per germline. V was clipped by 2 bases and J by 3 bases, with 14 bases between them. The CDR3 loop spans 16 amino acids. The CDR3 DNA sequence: TGTGCCAGCAGTGAACTTGGGGGGACCCCCAATCAGCCCCAGCATTTT. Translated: CASSELGGTPNQPQHF.

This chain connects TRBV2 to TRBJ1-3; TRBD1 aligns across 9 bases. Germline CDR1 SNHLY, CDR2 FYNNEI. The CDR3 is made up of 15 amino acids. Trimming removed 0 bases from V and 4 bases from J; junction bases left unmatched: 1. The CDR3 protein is CASSEAGTGGNTIYF. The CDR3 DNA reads TGTGCCAGCAGTGAAGCAGGGACAGGGGGAAACACCATATATTTT. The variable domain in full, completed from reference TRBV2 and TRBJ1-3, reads EPEVTQTPSHQVTQMGQEVILRCVPISNHLYFYWYRQILGQKVEFLVSFYNNEISEKSEIFDDQFSVERPDGSNFTLKIRSTKLEDSAMYFCASSEAGTGGNTIYFGEGSWLTVV.

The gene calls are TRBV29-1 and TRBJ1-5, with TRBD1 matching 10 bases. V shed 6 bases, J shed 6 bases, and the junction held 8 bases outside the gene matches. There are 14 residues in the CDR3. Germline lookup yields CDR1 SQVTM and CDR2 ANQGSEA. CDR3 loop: CSVRDRGRGQPQHF. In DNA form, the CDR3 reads TGCAGCGTGAGGGACAGGGGAAGAGGTCAGCCCCAGCATTTT. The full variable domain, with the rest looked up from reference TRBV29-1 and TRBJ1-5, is SAVISQKPSRDICQRGTSLTIQCQVDSQVTMMFWYRQQPGQSLTLIATANQGSEATYESGFVIDKFPISRPNLTFSTLTVSNMSPEDSSIYLCSVRDRGRGQPQHFGDGTRLSIL.

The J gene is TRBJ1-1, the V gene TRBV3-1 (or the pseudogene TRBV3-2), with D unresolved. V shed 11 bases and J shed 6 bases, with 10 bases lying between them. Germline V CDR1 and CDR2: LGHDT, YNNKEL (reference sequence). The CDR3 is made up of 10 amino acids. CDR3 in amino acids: CAGGVAEAFF. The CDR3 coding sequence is TGTGCCGGCGGGGTAGCTGAAGCTTTCTTT.

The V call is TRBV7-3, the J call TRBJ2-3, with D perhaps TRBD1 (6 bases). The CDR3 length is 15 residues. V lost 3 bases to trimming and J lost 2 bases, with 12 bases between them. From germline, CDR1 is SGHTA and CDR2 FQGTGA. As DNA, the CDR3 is TGTGCCAGCAGCTTGGTCAGGGGATCCACAGATACGCAGTATTTT. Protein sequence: CASSLVRGSTDTQYF.

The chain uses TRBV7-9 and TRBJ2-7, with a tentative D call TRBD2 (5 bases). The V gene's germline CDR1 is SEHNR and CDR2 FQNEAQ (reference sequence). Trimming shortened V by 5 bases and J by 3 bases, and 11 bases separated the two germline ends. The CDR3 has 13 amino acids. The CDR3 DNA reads TGTGCCAGCAGCCAGGCCCGGGACTACGAGCAGTACTTC. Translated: CASSQARDYEQYF.

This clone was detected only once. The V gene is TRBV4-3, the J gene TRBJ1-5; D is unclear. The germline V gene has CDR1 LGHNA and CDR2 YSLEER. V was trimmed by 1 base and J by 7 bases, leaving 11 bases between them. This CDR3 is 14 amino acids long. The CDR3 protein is CASSQGGLGQPQHF. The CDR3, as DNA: TGCGCCAGCAGCCAAGGAGGGTTAGGGCAGCCCCAGCATTTT.

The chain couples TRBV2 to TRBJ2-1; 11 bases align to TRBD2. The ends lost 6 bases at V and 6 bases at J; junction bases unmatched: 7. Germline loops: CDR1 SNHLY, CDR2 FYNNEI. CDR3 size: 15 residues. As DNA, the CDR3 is TGTGCCAGCAGCGCCGGGACTAGCGGACTCAATGAGCAGTTCTTC. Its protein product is CASSAGTSGLNEQFF.

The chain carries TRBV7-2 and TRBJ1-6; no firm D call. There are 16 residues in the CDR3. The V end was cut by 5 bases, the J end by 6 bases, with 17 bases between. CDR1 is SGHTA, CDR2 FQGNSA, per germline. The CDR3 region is CASSPRAGLGNSPLHF. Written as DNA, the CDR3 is TGTGCCAGCAGCCCGAGGGCCGGGCTGGGTAATTCACCCCTCCACTTT.

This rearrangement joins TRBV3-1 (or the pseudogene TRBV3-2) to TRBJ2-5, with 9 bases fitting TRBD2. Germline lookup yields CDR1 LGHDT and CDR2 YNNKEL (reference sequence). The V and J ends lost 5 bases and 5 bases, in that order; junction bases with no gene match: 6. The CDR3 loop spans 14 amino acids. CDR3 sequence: CASSYSGSGETQYF. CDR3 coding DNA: TGTGCCAGCAGCTATAGCGGGAGTGGGGAGACCCAGTACTTC.

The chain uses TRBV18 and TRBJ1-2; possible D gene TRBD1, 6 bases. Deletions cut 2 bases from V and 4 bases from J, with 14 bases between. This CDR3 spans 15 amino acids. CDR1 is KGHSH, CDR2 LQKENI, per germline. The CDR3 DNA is TGTGCCAGCTCACCATCCCCAGGACAGACCTATGGCTACACCTTC. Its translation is CASSPSPGQTYGYTF.

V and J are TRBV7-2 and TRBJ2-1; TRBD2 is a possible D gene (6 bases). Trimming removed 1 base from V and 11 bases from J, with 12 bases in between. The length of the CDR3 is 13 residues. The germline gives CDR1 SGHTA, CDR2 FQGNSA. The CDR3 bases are TGTGCCAGCAGCTTAGACACTAGCTCTCAGCAGTTCTTC. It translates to CASSLDTSSQQFF.

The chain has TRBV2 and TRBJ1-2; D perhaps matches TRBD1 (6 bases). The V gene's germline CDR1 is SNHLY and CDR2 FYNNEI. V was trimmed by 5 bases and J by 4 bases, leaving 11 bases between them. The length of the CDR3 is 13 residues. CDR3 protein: CASSPGQSYGYTF. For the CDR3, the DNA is TGTGCCAGCAGTCCCGGACAGAGCTATGGCTACACCTTC.

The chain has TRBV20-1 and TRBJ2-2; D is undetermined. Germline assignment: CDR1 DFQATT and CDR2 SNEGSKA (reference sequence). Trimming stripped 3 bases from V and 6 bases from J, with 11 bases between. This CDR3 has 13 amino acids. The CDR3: CSASFQSAGELFF. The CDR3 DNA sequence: TGCAGTGCTAGTTTCCAGTCCGCCGGGGAGCTGTTTTTT.

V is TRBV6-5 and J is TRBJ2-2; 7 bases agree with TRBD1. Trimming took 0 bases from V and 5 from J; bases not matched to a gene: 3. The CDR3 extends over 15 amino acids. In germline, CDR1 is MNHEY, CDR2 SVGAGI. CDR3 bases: TGTGCCAGCAGTTACTCGCCGACAGGGACCGGGGAGCTGTTTTTT. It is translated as CASSYSPTGTGELFF.

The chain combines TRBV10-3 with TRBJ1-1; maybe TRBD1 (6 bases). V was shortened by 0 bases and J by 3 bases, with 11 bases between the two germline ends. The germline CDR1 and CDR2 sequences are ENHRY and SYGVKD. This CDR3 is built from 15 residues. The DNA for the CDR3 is TGTGCCATCAGTGAGTCGATCCCAGGGGACACTGAAGCTTTCTTT. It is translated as CAISESIPGDTEAFF.

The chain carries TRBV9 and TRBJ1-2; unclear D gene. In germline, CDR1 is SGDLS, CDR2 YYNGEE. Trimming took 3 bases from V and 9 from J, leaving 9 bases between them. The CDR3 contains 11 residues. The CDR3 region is CASSAPGSYTF. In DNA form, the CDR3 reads TGTGCCAGCAGCGCCCCAGGAAGCTACACCTTC.

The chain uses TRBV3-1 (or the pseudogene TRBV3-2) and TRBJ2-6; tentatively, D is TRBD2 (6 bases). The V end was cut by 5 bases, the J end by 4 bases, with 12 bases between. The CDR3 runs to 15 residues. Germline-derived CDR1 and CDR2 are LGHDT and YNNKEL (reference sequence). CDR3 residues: CASSSAGGGANVLTF. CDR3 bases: TGTGCCAGCAGCTCAGCCGGAGGGGGGGCCAACGTCCTGACTTTC.

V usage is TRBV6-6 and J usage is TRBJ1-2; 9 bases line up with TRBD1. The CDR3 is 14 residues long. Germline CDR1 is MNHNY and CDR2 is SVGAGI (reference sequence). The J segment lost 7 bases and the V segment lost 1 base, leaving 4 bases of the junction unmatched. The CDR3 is CASSYWEQGAGYTF. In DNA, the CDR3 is TGTGCCAGCAGTTACTGGGAACAGGGGGCTGGCTACACCTTC.

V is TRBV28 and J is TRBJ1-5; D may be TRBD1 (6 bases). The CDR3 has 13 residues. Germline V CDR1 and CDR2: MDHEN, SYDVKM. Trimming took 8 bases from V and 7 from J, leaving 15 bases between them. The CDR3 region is CASRLQGDQPQHF. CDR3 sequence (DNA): TGTGCCAGCCGCCTACAGGGAGACCAGCCCCAGCATTTT.

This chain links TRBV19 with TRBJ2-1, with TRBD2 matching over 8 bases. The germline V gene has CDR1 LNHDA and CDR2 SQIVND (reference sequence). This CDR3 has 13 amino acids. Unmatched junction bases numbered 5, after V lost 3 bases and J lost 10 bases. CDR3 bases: TGTGCCAGTAGTATTCCGGGAGGGCGCGAGCAGTTCTTC. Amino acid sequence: CASSIPGGREQFF.

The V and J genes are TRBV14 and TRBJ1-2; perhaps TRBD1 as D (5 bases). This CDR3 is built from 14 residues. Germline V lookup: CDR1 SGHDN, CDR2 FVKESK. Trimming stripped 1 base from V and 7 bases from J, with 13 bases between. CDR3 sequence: CASSQGQGSSGYTF. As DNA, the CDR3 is TGTGCCAGCAGCCAAGGGCAGGGTTCGAGTGGCTACACCTTC.

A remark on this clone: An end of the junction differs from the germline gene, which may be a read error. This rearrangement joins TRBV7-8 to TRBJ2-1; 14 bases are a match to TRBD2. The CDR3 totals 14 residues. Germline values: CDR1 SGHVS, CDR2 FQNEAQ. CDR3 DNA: TGTGCCAGCAGCCCTGGGACTAGCGGGAGTTTGAGGGTCTTC. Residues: CASSPGTSGSLRVF. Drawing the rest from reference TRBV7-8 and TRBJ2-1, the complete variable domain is GAGVSQSPRYKVAKRGQDVALRCDPISGHVSLFWYQQALGQGPEFLTYFQNEAQLDKSGLPSDRFFAERPEGSVSTLKIQRTQQEDSAVYLCASSPGTSGSLRVFGPGTRLTVL.

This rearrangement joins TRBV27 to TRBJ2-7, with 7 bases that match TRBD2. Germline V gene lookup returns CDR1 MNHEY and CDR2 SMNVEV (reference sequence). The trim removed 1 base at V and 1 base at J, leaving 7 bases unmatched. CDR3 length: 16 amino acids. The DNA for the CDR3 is TGTGCCAGCAGTTTATGGACGGGAGGTTATTCCTACGAGCAGTACTTC. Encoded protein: CASSLWTGGYSYEQYF.

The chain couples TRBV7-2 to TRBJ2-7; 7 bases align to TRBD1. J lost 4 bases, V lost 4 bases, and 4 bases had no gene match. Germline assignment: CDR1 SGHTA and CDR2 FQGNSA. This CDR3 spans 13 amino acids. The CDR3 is CASSSRDRYEQYF. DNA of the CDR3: TGTGCCAGCAGCTCCCGGGACAGATACGAGCAGTACTTC.

The CDR3, as DNA: TGTGCCAGTAAGAAAGAGGGGGACTCCTACGAGCAGTACTTC. It encodes CASKKEGDSYEQYF. This chain connects TRBV19 to TRBJ2-7; tentatively, D is TRBD1 (6 bases). Germline V gene lookup returns CDR1 LNHDA and CDR2 SQIVND (reference sequence). V lost 7 bases, J lost 0 bases, and 13 bases lay in between. The CDR3 length is 14 residues.